This entry concerns a single T cell receptor beta chain. Antigen unknown. Germline V lookup: CDR1 MGHRA, CDR2 YSYEKL. Trimming cost V 8 bases and J 5 bases, with 30 bases left between them. This CDR3 contains 18 residues. This sample is drawn from a study of OX40 agonist ivuxolimab in advanced cancers. On the study more broadly: Melanoma, hepatocellular carcinoma, head and neck or renal cell cancer occurred in dose-escalation patients.

The protocol was immunoSEQ multiplex PCR, while the TCRdb copy is restricted to in-frame clones and leaves out a portion. The profile shows tens of thousands of clones, around 84% of them singletons. General study points: Compared with CD4+, CD8+ T cells on average had more expanded clones.

V is TRBV4-1 and J is TRBJ2-5; maybe TRBD2 (8 bases). This receptor was identified in an adult with an advanced solid tumor such as melanoma, head and neck, liver or kidney cancer. The input for sequencing was CD4+ or CD8+ T cells sorted from blood, taken in a trial of the OX40 agonist ivuxolimab. This CDR3 is CASPPWSGDGRGRETQYF. The DNA of the CDR3 is TGCGCCAGCCCCCCTTGGAGCGGGGACGGGAGGGGGCGGGAGACCCAGTACTTC.